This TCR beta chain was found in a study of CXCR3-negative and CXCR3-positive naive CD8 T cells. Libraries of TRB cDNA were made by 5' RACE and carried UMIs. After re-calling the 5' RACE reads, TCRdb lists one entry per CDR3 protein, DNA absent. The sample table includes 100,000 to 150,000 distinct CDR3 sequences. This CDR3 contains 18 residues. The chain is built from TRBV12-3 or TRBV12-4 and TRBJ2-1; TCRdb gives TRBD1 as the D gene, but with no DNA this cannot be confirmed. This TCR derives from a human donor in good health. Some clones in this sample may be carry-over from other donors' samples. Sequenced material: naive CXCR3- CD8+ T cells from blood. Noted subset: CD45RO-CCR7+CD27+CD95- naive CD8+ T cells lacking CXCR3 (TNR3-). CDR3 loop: CASSGGTGGSPSYNEQFF.